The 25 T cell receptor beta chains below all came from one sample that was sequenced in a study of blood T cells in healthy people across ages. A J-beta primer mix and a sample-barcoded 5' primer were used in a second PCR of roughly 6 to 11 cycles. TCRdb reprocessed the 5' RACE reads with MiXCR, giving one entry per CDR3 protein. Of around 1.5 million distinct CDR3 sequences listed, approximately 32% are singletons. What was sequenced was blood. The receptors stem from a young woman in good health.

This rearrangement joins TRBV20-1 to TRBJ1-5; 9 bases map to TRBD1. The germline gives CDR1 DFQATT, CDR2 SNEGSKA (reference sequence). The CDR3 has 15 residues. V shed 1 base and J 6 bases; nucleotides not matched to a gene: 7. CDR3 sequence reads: CSARVGTGWRQPQHF. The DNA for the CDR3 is TGCAGTGCTAGAGTTGGGACAGGGTGGCGTCAGCCCCAGCATTTT.

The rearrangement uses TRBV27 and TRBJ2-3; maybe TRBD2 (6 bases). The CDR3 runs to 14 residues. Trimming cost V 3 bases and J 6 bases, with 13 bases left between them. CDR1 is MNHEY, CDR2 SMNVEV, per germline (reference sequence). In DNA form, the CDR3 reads TGTGCCAGCAGTTTGACTAGTTTAGGGGATACGCAGTATTTT. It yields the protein CASSLTSLGDTQYF.

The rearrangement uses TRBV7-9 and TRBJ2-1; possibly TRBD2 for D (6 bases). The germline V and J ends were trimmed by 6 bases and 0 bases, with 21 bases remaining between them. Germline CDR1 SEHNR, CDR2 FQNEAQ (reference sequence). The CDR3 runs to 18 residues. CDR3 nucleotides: TGTGCCAGCAGGCCTCTCCCTTGGGGGAGGAGCTCCTACAATGAGCAGTTCTTC. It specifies CASRPLPWGRSSYNEQFF.

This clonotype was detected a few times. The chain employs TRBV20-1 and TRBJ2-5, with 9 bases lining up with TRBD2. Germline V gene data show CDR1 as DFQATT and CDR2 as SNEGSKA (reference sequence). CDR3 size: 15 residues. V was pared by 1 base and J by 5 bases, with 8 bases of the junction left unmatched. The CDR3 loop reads CSARVDSGRWETQYF. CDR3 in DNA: TGCAGTGCTAGAGTCGACAGCGGGAGGTGGGAGACCCAGTACTTC.

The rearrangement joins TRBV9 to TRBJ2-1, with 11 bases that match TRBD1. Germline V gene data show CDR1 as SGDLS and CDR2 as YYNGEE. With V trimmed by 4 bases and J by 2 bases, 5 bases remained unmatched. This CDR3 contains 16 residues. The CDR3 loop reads CASSPRTGGTYNEQFF. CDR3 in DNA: TGTGCCAGCAGCCCGAGGACAGGGGGCACCTACAATGAGCAGTTCTTC. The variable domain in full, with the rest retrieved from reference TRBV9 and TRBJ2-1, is DSGVTQTPKHLITATGQRVTLRCSPRSGDLSVYWYQQSLDQGLQFLIQYYNGEERAKGNILERFSAQQFPDLHSELNLSSLELGDSALYFCASSPRTGGTYNEQFFGPGTRLTVL.

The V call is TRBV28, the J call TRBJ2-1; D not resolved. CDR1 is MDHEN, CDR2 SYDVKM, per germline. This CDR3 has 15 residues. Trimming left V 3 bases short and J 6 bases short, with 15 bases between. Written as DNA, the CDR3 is TGTGCCAGCAGTTTGGCTTTGTCGCCTGTCAATGAGCAGTTCTTC. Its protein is CASSLALSPVNEQFF.

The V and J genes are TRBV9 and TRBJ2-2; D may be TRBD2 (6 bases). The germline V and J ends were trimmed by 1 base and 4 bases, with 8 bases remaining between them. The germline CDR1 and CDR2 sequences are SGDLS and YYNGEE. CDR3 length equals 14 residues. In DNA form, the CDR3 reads TGTGCCAGCAGCGTAAGCGGGTTCACCGGGGAGCTGTTTTTT. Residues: CASSVSGFTGELFF.

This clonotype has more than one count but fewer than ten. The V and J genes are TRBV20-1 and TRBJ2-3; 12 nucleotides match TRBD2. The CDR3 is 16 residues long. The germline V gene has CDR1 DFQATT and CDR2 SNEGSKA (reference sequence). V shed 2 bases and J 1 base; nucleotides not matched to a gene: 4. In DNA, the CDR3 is TGCAGTGCTAGAAGAAGACTAGCGGGGGGCACAGATACGCAGTATTTT. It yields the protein CSARRRLAGGTDTQYF.

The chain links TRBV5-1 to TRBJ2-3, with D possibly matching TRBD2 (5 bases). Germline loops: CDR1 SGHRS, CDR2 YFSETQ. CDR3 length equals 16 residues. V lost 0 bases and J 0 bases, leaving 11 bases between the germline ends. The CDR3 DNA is TGCGCCAGCAGCTTGGGGTGGGAGACTAGCACAGATACGCAGTATTTT. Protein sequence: CASSLGWETSTDTQYF. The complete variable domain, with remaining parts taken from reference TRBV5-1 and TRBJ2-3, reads KAGVTQTPRYLIKTRGQQVTLSCSPISGHRSVSWYQQTPGQGLQFLFEYFSETQRNKGNFPGRFSGRQFSNSRSEMNVSTLELGDSALYLCASSLGWETSTDTQYFGPGTRLTVL.

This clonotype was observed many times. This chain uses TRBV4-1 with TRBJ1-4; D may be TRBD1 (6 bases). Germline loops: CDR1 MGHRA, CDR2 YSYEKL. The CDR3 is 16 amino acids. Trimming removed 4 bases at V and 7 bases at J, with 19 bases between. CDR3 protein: CASSPGRGQLIEKLFF. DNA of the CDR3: TGCGCCAGCAGCCCAGGCCGGGGGCAACTAATTGAAAAACTGTTTTTT.

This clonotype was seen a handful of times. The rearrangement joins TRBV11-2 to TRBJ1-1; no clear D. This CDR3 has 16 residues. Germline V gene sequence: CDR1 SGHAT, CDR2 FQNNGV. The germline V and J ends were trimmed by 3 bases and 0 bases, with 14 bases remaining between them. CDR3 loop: CASSLDAGKMNTEAFF. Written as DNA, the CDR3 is TGTGCCAGCAGCTTGGACGCAGGAAAAATGAACACTGAAGCTTTCTTT.

In nucleotides, the CDR3 is TGTGCCAGCAGCCGAACAGCGGGAGTTGAAAATACGCAGTATTTT. Translating gives CASSRTAGVENTQYF. J is TRBJ2-3 and V is TRBV4-2, with TRBD2 matching over 8 bases. J was trimmed by 7 bases and V by 4 bases; bases with no gene match: 10. The CDR3 consists of 15 residues. Germline V gives CDR1 LGHNA, CDR2 YNFKEQ.

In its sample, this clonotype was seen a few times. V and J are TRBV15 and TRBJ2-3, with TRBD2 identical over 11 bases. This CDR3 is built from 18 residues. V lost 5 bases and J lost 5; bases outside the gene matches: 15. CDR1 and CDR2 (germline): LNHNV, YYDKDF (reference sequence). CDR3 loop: CATSLRPGLAAPGDTQYF. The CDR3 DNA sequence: TGTGCCACCAGCTTACGCCCGGGACTAGCGGCCCCCGGAGATACGCAGTATTTT.

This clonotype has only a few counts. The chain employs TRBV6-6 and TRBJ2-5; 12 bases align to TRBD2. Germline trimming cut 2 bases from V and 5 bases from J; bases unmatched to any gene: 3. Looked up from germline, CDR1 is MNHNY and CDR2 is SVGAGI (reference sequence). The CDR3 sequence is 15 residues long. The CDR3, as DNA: TGTGCCAGCAGTTACGGACTAGCGGGGAGGGAGACCCAGTACTTC. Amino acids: CASSYGLAGRETQYF.

The DNA for the CDR3 is TGTGCCAGCAGCCCTCTTCAGACAGGGACCTACGAGCAGTACTTC. It specifies CASSPLQTGTYEQYF. The rearrangement joins TRBV14 to TRBJ2-7; 7 bases agree with TRBD1. Per the germline V gene, CDR1 is SGHDN and CDR2 is FVKESK. The CDR3 runs 15 residues. Trimming took 4 bases from V and 2 from J; bases not matched to a gene: 8.

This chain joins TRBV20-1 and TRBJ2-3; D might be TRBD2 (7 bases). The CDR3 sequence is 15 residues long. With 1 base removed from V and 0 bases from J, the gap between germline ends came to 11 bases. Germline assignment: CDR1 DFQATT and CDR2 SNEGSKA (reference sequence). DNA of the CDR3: TGCAGTGCTAGAGGTTCGGGGGGCAGCACAGATACGCAGTATTTT. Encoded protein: CSARGSGGSTDTQYF.

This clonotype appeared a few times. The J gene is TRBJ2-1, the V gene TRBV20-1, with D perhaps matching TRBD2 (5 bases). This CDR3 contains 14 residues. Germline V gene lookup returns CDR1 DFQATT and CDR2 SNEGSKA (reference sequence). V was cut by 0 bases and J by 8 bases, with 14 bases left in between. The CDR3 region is CSARDRPPRDEQFF. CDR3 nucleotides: TGCAGTGCTAGAGATAGGCCCCCGAGGGATGAGCAGTTCTTC.

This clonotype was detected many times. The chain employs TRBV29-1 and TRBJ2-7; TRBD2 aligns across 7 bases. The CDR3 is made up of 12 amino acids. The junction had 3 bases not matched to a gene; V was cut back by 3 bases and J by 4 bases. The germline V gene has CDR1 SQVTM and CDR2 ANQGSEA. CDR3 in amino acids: CSVDQGGYEQYF. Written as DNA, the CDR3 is TGCAGCGTTGATCAGGGAGGGTACGAGCAGTACTTC.

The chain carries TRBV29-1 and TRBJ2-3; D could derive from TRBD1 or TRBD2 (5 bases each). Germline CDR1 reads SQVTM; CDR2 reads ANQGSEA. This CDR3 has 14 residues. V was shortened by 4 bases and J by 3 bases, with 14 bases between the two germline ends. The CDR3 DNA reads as TGCAGCGTTGCGCAGGTTGGGGGAACAGATACGCAGTATTTT. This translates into CSVAQVGGTDTQYF.

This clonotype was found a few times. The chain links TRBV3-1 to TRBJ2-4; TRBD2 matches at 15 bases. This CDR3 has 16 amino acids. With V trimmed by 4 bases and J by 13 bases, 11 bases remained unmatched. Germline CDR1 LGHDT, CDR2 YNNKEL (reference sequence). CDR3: CASSPEGGLAGGEQYF. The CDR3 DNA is TGTGCCAGCAGCCCCGAAGGTGGACTAGCGGGAGGGGAGCAGTACTTC.

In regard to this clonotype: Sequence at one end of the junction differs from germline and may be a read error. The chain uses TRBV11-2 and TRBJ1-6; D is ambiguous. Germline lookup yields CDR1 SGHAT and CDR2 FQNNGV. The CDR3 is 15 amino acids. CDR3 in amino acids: CASSYSGGGNPPLHF. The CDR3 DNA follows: TGTGCCAGCAGCTACTCAGGCGGAGGTAATCCACCCCTCCACTTT.

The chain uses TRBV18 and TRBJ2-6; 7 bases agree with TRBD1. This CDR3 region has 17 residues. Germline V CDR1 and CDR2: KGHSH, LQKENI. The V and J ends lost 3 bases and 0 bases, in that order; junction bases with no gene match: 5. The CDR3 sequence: CASSPGTAYSGANVLTF. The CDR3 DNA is TGTGCCAGCTCACCCGGGACAGCGTACTCTGGGGCCAACGTCCTGACTTTC.

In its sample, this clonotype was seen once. DNA of the CDR3: TGCAGTGCTAGGATTACAGGGGTTCTTGAAGCTTTCTTT. Translating gives CSARITGVLEAFF. The chain carries TRBV20-1 and TRBJ1-1; 7 nucleotides match TRBD1. This CDR3 spans 13 amino acids. The germline CDR1 and CDR2 sequences are DFQATT and SNEGSKA (reference sequence). V dropped 3 bases and J dropped 7; count of bases not matched to a gene: 8.

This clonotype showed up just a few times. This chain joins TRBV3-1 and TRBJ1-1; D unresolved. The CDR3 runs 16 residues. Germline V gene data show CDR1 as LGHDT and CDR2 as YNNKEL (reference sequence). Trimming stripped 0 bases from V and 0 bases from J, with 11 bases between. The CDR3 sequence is CASSQDIRVMNTEAFF. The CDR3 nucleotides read TGTGCCAGCAGCCAAGATATTCGGGTCATGAACACTGAAGCTTTCTTT. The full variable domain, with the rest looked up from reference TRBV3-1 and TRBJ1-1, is DTAVSQTPKYLVTQMGNDKSIKCEQNLGHDTMYWYKQDSKKFLKIMFSYNNKELIINETVPNRFSPKSPDKAHLNLHINSLELGDSAVYFCASSQDIRVMNTEAFFGQGTRLTVV.

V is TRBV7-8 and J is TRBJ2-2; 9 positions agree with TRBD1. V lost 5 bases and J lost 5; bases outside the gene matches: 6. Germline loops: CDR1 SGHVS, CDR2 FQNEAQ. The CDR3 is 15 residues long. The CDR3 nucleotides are TGTGCCAGCAGCCACGACAGGGGGTGGACCGGGGAGCTGTTTTTT. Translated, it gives CASSHDRGWTGELFF.